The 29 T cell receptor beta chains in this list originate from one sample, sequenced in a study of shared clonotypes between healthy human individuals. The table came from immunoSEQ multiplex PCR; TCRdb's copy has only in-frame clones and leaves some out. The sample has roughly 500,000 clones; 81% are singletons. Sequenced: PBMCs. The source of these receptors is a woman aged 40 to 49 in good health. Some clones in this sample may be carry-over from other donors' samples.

The CDR3 here is CASSPGRDSLSYEQYF. Here the CDR3 DNA reads TGTGCCAGCAGCCCTGGACGGGACAGCCTATCCTACGAGCAGTACTTC. The chain has TRBV7-7 and TRBJ2-7; 7 bases map to TRBD1. CDR1 SSHAT and CDR2 FNYEAQ come from the germline V gene (reference sequence). V was pared by 5 bases and J by 1 base, with 11 bases of the junction left unmatched. This CDR3 region has 16 residues.

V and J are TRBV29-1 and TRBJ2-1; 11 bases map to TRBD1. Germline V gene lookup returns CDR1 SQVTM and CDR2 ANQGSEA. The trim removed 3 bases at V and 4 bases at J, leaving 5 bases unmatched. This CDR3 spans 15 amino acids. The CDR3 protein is CSVERTGGLYNEQFF. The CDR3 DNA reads TGCAGCGTTGAGCGGACAGGGGGCTTGTACAATGAGCAGTTCTTC.

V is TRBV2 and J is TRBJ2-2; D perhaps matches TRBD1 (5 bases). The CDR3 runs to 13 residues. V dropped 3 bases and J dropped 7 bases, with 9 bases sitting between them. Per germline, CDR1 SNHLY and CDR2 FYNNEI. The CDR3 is CASSDGAYGELFF. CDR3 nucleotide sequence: TGTGCCAGCAGTGATGGGGCGTACGGGGAGCTGTTTTTT. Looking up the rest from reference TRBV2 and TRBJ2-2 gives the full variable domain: EPEVTQTPSHQVTQMGQEVILRCVPISNHLYFYWYRQILGQKVEFLVSFYNNEISEKSEIFDDQFSVERPDGSNFTLKIRSTKLEDSAMYFCASSDGAYGELFFGEGSRLTVL.

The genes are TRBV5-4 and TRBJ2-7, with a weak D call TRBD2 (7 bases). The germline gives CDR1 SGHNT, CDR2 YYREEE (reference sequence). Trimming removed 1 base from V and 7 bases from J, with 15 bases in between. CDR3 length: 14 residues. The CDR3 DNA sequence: TGTGCCAGCAGCTTGTGGCAGGGAGGGGGAGAGCAGTACTTC. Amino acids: CASSLWQGGGEQYF. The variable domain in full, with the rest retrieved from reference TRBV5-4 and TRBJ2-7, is ETGVTQSPTHLIKTRGQQVTLRCSSQSGHNTVSWYQQALGQGPQFIFQYYREEENGRGNFPPRFSGLQFPNYSSELNVNALELDDSALYLCASSLWQGGGEQYFGPGTRLTVT.

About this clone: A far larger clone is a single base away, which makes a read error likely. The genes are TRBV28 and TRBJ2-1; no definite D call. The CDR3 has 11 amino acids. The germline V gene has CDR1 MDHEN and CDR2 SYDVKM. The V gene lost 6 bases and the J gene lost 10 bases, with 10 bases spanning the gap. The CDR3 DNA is TGTGCCAGCAGCGCCATGAAGGAGCAGTTCTTC. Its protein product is CASSAMKEQFF.

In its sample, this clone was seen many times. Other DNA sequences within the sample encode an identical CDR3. CDR3 in DNA: TGTGCCAGCAGCTCCGAGGGCCGTTCGACAGATACGCAGTATTTT. Its translation is CASSSEGRSTDTQYF. The rearrangement links TRBV5-8 to TRBJ2-3, with D perhaps TRBD2 (5 bases). Germline values: CDR1 SGHTS, CDR2 YDEGEE. The ends were cut back, 3 bases at V and 3 bases at J, with 14 bases in the middle. This CDR3 is 15 amino acids long.

CDR3 loop: CASSYAGGPYEQYF. The CDR3, as DNA: TGTGCCAGCAGTTACGCGGGAGGGCCCTACGAGCAGTACTTC. V usage is TRBV6-5 and J usage is TRBJ2-7; 9 positions match TRBD2. The V gene end was trimmed by 2 bases and the J gene end by 2 bases; junction bases not matched to a gene: 1. Germline CDR1 MNHEY, CDR2 SVGAGI. The CDR3 loop spans 14 amino acids.

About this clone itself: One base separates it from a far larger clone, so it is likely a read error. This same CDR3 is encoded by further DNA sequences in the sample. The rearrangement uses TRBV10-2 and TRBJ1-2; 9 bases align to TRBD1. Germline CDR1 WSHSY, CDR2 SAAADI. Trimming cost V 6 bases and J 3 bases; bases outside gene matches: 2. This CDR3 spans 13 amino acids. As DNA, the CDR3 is TGCGCCAGCAGCAGACAGGGGGACTATGGCTACACCTTC. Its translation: CASSRQGDYGYTF.

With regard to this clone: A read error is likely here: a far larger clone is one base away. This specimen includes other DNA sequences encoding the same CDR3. The CDR3 loop is CASSPSPNYGYTF. The DNA for the CDR3 is TGTGCCAGCAGTCCATCACCCAACTATGGCTACACCTTC. This chain connects TRBV6-6 to TRBJ1-2; D is ambiguous. The CDR3 spans 13 residues. CDR1 is MNHNY, CDR2 SVGAGI, per germline (reference sequence). Trimming removed 5 bases from V and 2 bases from J, with 9 bases in between.

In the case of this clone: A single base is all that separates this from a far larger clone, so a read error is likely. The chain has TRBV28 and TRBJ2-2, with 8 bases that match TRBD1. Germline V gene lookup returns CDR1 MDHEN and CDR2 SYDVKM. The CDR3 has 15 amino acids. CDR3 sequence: CASSTGQGLTVELFF. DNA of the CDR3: TGTGCCAGCAGTACCGGACAGGGTTTGACCGTGGAGCTGTTTTTT.

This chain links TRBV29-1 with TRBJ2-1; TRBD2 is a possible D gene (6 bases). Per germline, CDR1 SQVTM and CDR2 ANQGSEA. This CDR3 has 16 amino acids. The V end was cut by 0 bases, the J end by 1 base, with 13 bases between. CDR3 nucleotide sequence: TGCAGCGTTGAAGATCCACTAGCCAGGTCCTACAATGAGCAGTTCTTC. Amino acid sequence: CSVEDPLARSYNEQFF.

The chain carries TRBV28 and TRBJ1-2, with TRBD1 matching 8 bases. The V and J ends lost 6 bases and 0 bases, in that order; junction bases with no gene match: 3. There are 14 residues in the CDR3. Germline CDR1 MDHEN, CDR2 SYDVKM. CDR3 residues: CASSLTGANYGYTF. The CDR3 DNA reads TGTGCCAGCAGCCTGACAGGGGCTAACTATGGCTACACCTTC.

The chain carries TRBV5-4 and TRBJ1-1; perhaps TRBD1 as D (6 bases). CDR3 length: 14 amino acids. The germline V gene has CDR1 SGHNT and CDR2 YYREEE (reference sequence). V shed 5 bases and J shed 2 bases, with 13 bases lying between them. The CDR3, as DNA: TGTGCCAGCAGTCCGGACAGACTAAACACTGAAGCTTTCTTT. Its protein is CASSPDRLNTEAFF.

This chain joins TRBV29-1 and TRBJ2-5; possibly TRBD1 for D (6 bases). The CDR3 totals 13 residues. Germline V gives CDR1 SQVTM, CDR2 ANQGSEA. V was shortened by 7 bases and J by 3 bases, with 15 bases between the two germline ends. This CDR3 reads CSALRSGEETQYF. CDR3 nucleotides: TGCAGCGCCCTCCGTTCAGGGGAAGAGACCCAGTACTTC.

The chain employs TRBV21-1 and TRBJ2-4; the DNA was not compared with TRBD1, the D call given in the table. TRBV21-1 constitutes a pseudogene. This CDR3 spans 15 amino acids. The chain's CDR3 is CASSGNRLAKNIQYF. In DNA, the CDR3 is TGTGCCAGCAGCGGGAACAGGCTAGCCAAAAACATTCAGTACTTC.

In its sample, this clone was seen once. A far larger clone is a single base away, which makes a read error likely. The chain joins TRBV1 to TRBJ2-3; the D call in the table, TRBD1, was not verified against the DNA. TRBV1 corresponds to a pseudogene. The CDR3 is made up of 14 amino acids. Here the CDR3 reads CTNLNRAGPDMQYF. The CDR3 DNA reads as TGCACCAACCTGAATAGGGCAGGGCCAGATATGCAGTATTTT.

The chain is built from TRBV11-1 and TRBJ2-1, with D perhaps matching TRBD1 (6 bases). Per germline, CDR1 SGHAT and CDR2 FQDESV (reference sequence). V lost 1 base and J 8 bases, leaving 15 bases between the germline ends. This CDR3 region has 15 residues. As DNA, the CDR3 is TGTGCCAGCAGCTTAGATGGGGACGCAGGGGATGAGCAGTTCTTC. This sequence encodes CASSLDGDAGDEQFF.

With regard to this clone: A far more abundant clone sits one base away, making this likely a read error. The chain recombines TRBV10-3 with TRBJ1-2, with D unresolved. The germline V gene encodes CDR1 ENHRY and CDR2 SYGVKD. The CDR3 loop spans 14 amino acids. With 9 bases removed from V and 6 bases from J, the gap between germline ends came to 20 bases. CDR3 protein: CAMVRGRGDNGYTF. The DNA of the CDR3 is TGTGCCATGGTAAGAGGACGGGGAGATAATGGCTACACCTTC.

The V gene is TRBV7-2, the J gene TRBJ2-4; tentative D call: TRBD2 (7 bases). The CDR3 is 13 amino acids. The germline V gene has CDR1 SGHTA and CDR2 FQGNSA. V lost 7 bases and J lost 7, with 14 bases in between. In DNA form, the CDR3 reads TGTGCCAGCACCAGGGGAGGGCGGAACATTCAGTACTTC. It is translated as CASTRGGRNIQYF.

CDR3 protein: CASRFAITDYEQYF. CDR3 DNA sequence: TGTGCCAGCAGATTCGCTATTACTGACTACGAGCAGTACTTC. V usage is TRBV11-2 and J usage is TRBJ2-7; D is unresolved. Per the germline V gene, CDR1 is SGHAT and CDR2 is FQNNGV. V dropped 6 bases and J dropped 3 bases, with 15 bases sitting between them. This CDR3 is built from 14 residues.

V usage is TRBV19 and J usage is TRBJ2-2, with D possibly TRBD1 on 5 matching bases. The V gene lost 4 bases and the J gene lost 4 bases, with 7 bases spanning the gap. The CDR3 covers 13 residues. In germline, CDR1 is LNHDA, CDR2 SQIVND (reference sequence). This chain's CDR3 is CASSTDSTGELFF. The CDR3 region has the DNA TGTGCCAGTAGTACCGACAGCACCGGGGAGCTGTTTTTT.

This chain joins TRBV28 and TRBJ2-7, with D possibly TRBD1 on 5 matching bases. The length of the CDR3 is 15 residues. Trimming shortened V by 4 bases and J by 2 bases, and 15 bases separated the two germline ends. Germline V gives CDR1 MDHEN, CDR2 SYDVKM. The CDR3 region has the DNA TGTGCCAGCAGTTCCCCTCCCACAGGCACCTACGAGCAGTACTTC. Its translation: CASSSPPTGTYEQYF.

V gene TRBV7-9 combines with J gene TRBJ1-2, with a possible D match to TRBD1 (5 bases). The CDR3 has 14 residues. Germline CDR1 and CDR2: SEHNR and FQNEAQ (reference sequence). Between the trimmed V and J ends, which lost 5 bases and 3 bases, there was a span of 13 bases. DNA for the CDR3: TGTGCCAGCAGCCCACGGGGGGGAGACTATGGCTACACCTTC. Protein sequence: CASSPRGGDYGYTF.

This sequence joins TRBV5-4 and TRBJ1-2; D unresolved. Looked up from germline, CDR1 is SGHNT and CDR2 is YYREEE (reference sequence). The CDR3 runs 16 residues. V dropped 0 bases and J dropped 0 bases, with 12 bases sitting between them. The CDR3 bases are TGTGCCAGCAGCTTGGGACCCACAGAGACTAACTATGGCTACACCTTC. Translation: CASSLGPTETNYGYTF.

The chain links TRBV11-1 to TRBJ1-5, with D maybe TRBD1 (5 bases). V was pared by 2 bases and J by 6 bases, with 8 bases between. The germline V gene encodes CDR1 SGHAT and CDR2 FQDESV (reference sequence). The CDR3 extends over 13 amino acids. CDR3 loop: CASSLYGGQPQHF. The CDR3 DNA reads TGTGCCAGCAGCTTATACGGGGGTCAGCCCCAGCATTTT. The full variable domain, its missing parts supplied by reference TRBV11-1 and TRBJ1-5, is EAEVAQSPRYKITEKSQAVAFWCDPISGHATLYWYRQILGQGPELLVQFQDESVVDDSQLPKDRFSAERLKGVDSTLKIQPAELGDSAMYLCASSLYGGQPQHFGDGTRLSIL.

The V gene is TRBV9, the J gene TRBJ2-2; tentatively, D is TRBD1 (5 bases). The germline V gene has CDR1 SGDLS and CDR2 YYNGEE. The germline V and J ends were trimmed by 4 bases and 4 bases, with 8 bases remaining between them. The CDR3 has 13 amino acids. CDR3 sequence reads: CASSQGPTGELFF. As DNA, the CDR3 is TGTGCCAGCAGCCAGGGCCCCACCGGGGAGCTGTTTTTT. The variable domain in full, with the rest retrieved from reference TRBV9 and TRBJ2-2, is DSGVTQTPKHLITATGQRVTLRCSPRSGDLSVYWYQQSLDQGLQFLIQYYNGEERAKGNILERFSAQQFPDLHSELNLSSLELGDSALYFCASSQGPTGELFFGEGSRLTVL.

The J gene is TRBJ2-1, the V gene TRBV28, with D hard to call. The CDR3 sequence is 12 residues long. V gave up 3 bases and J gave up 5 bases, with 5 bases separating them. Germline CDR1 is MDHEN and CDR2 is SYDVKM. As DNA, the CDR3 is TGTGCCAGCAGTTTGGTAGACAATGAGCAGTTCTTC. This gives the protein CASSLVDNEQFF.

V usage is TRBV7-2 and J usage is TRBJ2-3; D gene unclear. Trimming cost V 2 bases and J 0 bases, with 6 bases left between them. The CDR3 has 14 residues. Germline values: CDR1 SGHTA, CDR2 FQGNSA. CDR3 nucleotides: TGTGCCAGCAGCTTAAAGACTAGCACAGATACGCAGTATTTT. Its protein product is CASSLKTSTDTQYF.

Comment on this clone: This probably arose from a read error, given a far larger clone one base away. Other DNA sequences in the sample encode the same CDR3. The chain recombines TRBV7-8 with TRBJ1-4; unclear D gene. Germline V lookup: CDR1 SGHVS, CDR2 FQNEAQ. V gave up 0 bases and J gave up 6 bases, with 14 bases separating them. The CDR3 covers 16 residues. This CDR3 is CASSLAPGLGDEKLFF. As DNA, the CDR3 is TGTGCCAGCAGCTTAGCACCGGGTCTCGGGGATGAAAAACTGTTTTTT.